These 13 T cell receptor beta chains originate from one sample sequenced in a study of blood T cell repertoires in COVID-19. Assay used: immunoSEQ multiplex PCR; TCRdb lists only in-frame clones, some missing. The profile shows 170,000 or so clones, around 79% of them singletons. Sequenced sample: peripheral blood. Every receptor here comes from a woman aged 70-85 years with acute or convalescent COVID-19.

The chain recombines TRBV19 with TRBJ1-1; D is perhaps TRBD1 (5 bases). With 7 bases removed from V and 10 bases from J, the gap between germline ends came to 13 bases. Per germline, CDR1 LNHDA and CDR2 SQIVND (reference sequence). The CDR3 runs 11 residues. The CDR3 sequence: CASMAGRLAFF. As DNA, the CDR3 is TGTGCCAGTATGGCAGGGCGGTTAGCTTTCTTT. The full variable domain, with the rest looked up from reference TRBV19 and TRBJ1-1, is DGGITQSPKYLFRKEGQNVTLSCEQNLNHDAMYWYRQDPGQGLRLIYYSQIVNDFQKGDIAEGYSVSREKKESFPLTVTSAQKNPTAFYLCASMAGRLAFFGQGTRLTVV.

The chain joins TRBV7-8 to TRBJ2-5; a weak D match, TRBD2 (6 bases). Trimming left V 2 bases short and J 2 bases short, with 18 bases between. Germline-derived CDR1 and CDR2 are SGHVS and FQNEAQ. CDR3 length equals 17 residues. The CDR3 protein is CASSLSYGREVQETQYF. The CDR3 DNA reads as TGTGCCAGCAGCTTAAGCTACGGGAGAGAGGTACAAGAGACCCAGTACTTC.

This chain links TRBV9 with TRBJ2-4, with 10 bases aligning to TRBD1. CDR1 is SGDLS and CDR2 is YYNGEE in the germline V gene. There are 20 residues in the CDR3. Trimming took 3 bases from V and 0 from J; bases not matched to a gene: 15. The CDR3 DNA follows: TGTGCCAGCAGCGAATCGACCGGGACAGGGGCCGCAATAGCCAAAAACATTCAGTACTTC. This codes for CASSESTGTGAAIAKNIQYF.

The CDR3: CASSKLDTVEQFF. For the CDR3, the DNA is TGTGCCAGCTCAAAACTAGACACGGTTGAGCAGTTCTTC. This chain links TRBV18 with TRBJ2-1; tentatively, D is TRBD2 (5 bases). Trimming cost V 5 bases and J 9 bases, with 14 bases left between them. The CDR3 extends over 13 amino acids. Germline loops: CDR1 KGHSH, CDR2 LQKENI.

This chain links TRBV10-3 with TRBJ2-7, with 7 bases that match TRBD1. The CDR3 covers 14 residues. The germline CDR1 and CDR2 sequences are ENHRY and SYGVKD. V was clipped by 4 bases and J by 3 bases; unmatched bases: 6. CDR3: CAISAGQVGYEQYF. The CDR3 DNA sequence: TGTGCCATCAGTGCCGGACAGGTGGGCTACGAGCAGTACTTC.

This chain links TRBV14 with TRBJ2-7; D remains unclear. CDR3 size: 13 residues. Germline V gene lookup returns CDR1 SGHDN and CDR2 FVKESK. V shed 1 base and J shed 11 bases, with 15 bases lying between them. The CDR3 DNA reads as TGTGCCAGCAGCCAAGCTCTTGGCGGTAGAAAGTACTTC. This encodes CASSQALGGRKYF.

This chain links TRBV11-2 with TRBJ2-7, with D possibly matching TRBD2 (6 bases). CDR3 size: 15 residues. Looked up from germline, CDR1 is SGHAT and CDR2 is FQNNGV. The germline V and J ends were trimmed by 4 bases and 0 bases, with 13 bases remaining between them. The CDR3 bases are TGTGCCAGCAGCTCACGCCGGGACTCCTCCTACGAGCAGTACTTC. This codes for CASSSRRDSSYEQYF.

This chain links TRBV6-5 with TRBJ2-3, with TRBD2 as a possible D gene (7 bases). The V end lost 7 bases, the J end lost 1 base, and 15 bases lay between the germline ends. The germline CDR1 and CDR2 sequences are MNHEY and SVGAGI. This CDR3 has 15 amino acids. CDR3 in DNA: TGTGCCAGCATGCTAACAGGGAGGGGCACAGATACGCAGTATTTT. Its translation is CASMLTGRGTDTQYF.

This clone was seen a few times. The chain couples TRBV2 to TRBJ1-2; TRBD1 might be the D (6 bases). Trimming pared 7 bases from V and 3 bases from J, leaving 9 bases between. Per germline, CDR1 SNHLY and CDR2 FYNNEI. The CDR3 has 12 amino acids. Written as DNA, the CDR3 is TGTGCCAGCACCCAGGGGTACTATGGCTACACCTTC. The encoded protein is CASTQGYYGYTF. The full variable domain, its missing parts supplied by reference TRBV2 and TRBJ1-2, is EPEVTQTPSHQVTQMGQEVILRCVPISNHLYFYWYRQILGQKVEFLVSFYNNEISEKSEIFDDQFSVERPDGSNFTLKIRSTKLEDSAMYFCASTQGYYGYTFGSGTRLTVV.

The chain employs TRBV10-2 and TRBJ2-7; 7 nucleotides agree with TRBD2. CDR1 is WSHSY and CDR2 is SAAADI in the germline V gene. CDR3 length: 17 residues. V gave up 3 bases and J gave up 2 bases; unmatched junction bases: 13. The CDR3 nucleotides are TGCGCCAGCAGTGACCGGGACTACCAGTGCCCCACCTACGAGCAGTACTTC. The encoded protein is CASSDRDYQCPTYEQYF.

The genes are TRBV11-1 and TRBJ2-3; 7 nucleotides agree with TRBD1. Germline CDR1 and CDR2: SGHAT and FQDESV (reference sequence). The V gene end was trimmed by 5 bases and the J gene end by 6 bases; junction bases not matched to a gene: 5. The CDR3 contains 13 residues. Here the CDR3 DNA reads TGTGCCAGCAGCCTAGACAGGGTGGATACGCAGTATTTT. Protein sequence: CASSLDRVDTQYF.

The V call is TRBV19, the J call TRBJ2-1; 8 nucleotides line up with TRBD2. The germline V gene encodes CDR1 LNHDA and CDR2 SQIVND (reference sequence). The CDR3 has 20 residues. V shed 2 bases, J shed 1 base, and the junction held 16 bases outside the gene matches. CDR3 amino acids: CASSIYFNSGGFSSYNEQFF. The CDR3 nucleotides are TGTGCCAGTAGTATATATTTCAACTCGGGGGGGTTTTCTTCCTACAATGAGCAGTTCTTC. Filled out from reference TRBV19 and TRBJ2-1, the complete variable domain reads DGGITQSPKYLFRKEGQNVTLSCEQNLNHDAMYWYRQDPGQGLRLIYYSQIVNDFQKGDIAEGYSVSREKKESFPLTVTSAQKNPTAFYLCASSIYFNSGGFSSYNEQFFGPGTRLTVL.

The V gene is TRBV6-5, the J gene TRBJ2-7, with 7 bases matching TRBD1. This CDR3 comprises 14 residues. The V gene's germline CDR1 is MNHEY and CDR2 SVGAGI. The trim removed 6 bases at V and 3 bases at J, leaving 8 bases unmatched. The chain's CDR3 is CASRKTGDSYEQYF. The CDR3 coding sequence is TGTGCCAGCAGGAAAACAGGGGACAGCTACGAGCAGTACTTC.